The 15 T cell receptor beta chains reported below all come from one sample, sequenced in a study of blood T cell repertoires in COVID-19. Generated by immunoSEQ multiplex PCR, the TCRdb table keeps only in-frame clones and is missing some. The table lists about 170,000 clones, roughly four fifths of them singletons. The sequencing sample was made of peripheral blood. These receptors were collected from a woman of 80 years or more with acute or convalescent COVID-19.

This chain connects TRBV6-5 to TRBJ1-5, with unresolved D. V lost 4 bases and J 6 bases, leaving 10 bases between the germline ends. CDR1 is MNHEY and CDR2 is SVGAGI in the germline V gene. The CDR3 is 13 residues long. The DNA of the CDR3 is TGTGCCAGCAGTTCAACTTGGGCTCAGCCCCAGCATTTT. It translates to CASSSTWAQPQHF.

V gene TRBV10-3 combines with J gene TRBJ1-3; 7 bases align to TRBD1. V shed 3 bases and J 7 bases; nucleotides not matched to a gene: 6. This CDR3 has 14 residues. CDR1 and CDR2 (germline): ENHRY, SYGVKD. CDR3 sequence reads: CAISDQGDQNTIYF. The CDR3 DNA follows: TGTGCCATCAGTGACCAGGGGGATCAGAACACCATATATTTT.

The chain combines TRBV6-1 with TRBJ2-1, with 16 bases fitting TRBD2. The length of the CDR3 is 19 residues. CDR1 and CDR2 (germline): MNHNS, SASEGT. J lost 0 bases, V lost 3 bases, and 5 bases had no gene match. CDR3 sequence (DNA): TGTGCCAGCAGTGAGCTGGGACTAGCGGGGGGGAGCTCCTACAATGAGCAGTTCTTC. Translated: CASSELGLAGGSSYNEQFF.

This clone was seen a single time. V gene TRBV18 combines with J gene TRBJ2-5; 10 positions match TRBD1. Germline V gene lookup returns CDR1 KGHSH and CDR2 LQKENI. V shed 3 bases, J shed 9 bases, and the junction held 7 bases outside the gene matches. This CDR3 comprises 14 residues. The CDR3 reads CASSPGTGDGAQYF. As DNA, the CDR3 is TGTGCCAGCTCACCCGGGACAGGGGACGGGGCCCAGTACTTC.

This clone appeared a single time. The rearrangement uses TRBV6-6 and TRBJ2-2; D may be TRBD1 (5 bases). From germline, CDR1 is MNHNY and CDR2 SVGAGI (reference sequence). The CDR3 covers 15 residues. V was shortened by 10 bases and J by 1 base, with 16 bases between the two germline ends. The CDR3 DNA sequence: TGTGCCATCACCGTAGGGGCCATGAACACCGGGGAGCTGTTTTTT. Translation: CAITVGAMNTGELFF.

The gene calls are TRBV5-5 and TRBJ2-5, with D possibly being TRBD1 (5 bases). Trimming removed 1 base at V and 1 base at J, with 5 bases between. The CDR3 totals 13 residues. From germline, CDR1 is SGHKS and CDR2 YYEKEE (reference sequence). CDR3 protein: CASSLRGQETQYF. The CDR3 DNA follows: TGTGCCAGCAGCTTGAGGGGCCAAGAGACCCAGTACTTC.

This rearrangement joins TRBV7-6 to TRBJ2-1; perhaps TRBD2 as D (5 bases). This CDR3 spans 13 amino acids. V lost 5 bases and J lost 6, with 11 bases in between. Per the germline V gene, CDR1 is SGHVS and CDR2 is FNYEAQ. The DNA for the CDR3 is TGTGCCAGCAGCAGCCGGAGGAGCAATGAGCAGTTCTTC. Its protein product is CASSSRRSNEQFF.

V is TRBV27 and J is TRBJ1-5; D gene unclear. CDR3 length: 17 amino acids. Trimming stripped 0 bases from V and 0 bases from J, with 12 bases between. Germline V gene sequence: CDR1 MNHEY, CDR2 SMNVEV (reference sequence). CDR3 sequence: CASSLSLSPYSNQPQHF. CDR3 bases: TGTGCCAGCAGTTTATCGCTATCCCCGTATAGCAATCAGCCCCAGCATTTT.

The chain is built from TRBV7-2 and TRBJ2-1, with 8 nucleotides matching TRBD2. Germline V gene lookup returns CDR1 SGHTA and CDR2 FQGNSA. The V gene end was trimmed by 3 bases and the J gene end by 4 bases; junction bases not matched to a gene: 5. The CDR3 is made up of 15 amino acids. The DNA of the CDR3 is TGTGCCAGCAGCTTGGCGGGACTAGAGTACAATGAGCAGTTCTTC. This encodes CASSLAGLEYNEQFF.

This clone was detected once. The chain couples TRBV11-2 to TRBJ2-7; D is uncertain. The CDR3 spans 15 residues. V lost 0 bases and J 0 bases, leaving 9 bases between the germline ends. In germline, CDR1 is SGHAT, CDR2 FQNNGV. DNA for the CDR3: TGTGCCAGCAGCTTAGACCCCCTGAGCTCCTACGAGCAGTACTTC. Translating it yields CASSLDPLSSYEQYF.

This clone was counted a single time. This sequence joins TRBV9 and TRBJ2-3; D ambiguous. This CDR3 comprises 16 residues. The V end was cut by 0 bases, the J end by 0 bases, with 11 bases between. Germline loops: CDR1 SGDLS, CDR2 YYNGEE. This CDR3 reads CASSVGPGMSTDTQYF. Here the CDR3 DNA reads TGTGCCAGCAGCGTAGGACCAGGAATGAGCACAGATACGCAGTATTTT.

In its sample, this clone was seen a few times. CDR3 sequence (DNA): TGTGCCAGCAGTGATTCAAAGGACTGGGGGCGGGCTTTCTTT. Translating it yields CASSDSKDWGRAFF. This sequence joins TRBV6-1 and TRBJ1-1, with D perhaps TRBD1 (6 bases). Germline CDR1 and CDR2: MNHNS and SASEGT. This CDR3 region has 14 residues. Trimming shortened V by 3 bases and J by 11 bases, and 19 bases separated the two germline ends.

This rearrangement joins TRBV6-2 or TRBV6-3 to TRBJ1-5, with a weak D call TRBD1 (5 bases). The germline gives CDR1 MNHEY, CDR2 SVGEGT. Trimming cost V 0 bases and J 1 base, with 19 bases left between them. This CDR3 is 19 amino acids long. This CDR3 reads CASSYSILGGAISNQPQHF. CDR3 sequence (DNA): TGTGCCAGCAGTTACTCTATCCTGGGAGGGGCGATCAGCAATCAGCCCCAGCATTTT.

The chain combines TRBV9 with TRBJ2-2; a possible D gene is TRBD1 (6 bases). This CDR3 is 17 amino acids long. Germline CDR1 and CDR2: SGDLS and YYNGEE. Trimming shortened V by 0 bases and J by 2 bases, and 14 bases separated the two germline ends. CDR3 amino acids: CASSVEITGRNTGELFF. The DNA for the CDR3 is TGTGCCAGCAGCGTAGAGATAACAGGGCGTAACACCGGGGAGCTGTTTTTT.

V and J are TRBV5-1 and TRBJ2-1; 9 bases agree with TRBD2. Trimming at V came to 4 bases and at J to 5 bases, leaving 7 bases not matched to a gene. This CDR3 is 15 amino acids long. CDR1 and CDR2 (germline): SGHRS, YFSETQ. This CDR3 reads CASSVVRLADNEQFF. The CDR3 nucleotides are TGCGCCAGCAGCGTCGTCCGACTAGCGGACAATGAGCAGTTCTTC.